The source of this T cell receptor (beta chain) is a study of Graves' ophthalmopathy and Graves' hyperthyroidism (dated by TCRdb to the late 2010s). For context, the study as a whole: Peripheral blood was collected at initial diagnosis, prior to any treatment. In a handful of hyperthyroidism patients, the T-cell repertoire of thyroid tissue was compared with the T-cell repertoire of blood. The study used signatures of the TCR beta repertoire to tell Graves' ophthalmopathy apart from Graves' hyperthyroidism and to predict which patients would progress to ophthalmopathy. A discovery set of 100 patients (around 45 ophthalmopathy, 55 to 65 stable hyperthyroidism) was enrolled to explore V-J signatures distinguishing ophthalmopathy from hyperthyroidism. Following sampling, methimazole starting at 30 mg daily was administered to hyperthyroidism patients, and high-dose intravenous methylprednisolone was administered to ophthalmopathy patients. In total, around 140 blood samples were TCR-sequenced: 40 to 45 ophthalmopathy, roughly 80 hyperthyroidism and approximately 17 hyperthyroidism-to-ophthalmopathy patients. An independent validation cohort was composed of fewer than 20 hyperthyroidism patients and over 15 patients who later progressed from hyperthyroidism to ophthalmopathy. Paper-wide results and their limitations: Most expanded thyroid clonotypes with a frequency above 0.001 also appeared in blood, which suggests that blood repertoires may reflect the immune response in the thyroid. Sample size was not predetermined statistically, and investigators were not blinded to group allocation. In validation, the model predicted ophthalmopathy progression with 55% to 71% sensitivity and roughly 72% specificity; around twelve predicted patients were CT-confirmed with GO in a median of around 6.5 months. In cross-validation, the 13-signature model distinguished ophthalmopathy from stable hyperthyroidism with about 89% sensitivity and 81.08% specificity, while in the test set the corresponding values were about 80% and 75%.

This clonotype was seen a few times. Which antigen it targets is not known. Within one base of it there is no much larger clone, and no base qualities were kept. For repertoire sequencing, the TCR beta CDR3 regions were amplified from RNA transcripts. The first round of RT-PCR was done with HTBI primers and the Qiagen OneStep RT-PCR kit, and was followed by a second round of multiplex PCR, then size selection and purification. Sequencing of the libraries was carried out on an Illumina HiSeq2000 in paired-end mode with 100 bp reads. As for the original processing: Reads were processed with SOAPnuke, discarding reads with adapters, uncalled bases, mean Phred below 15, or no exact constant-primer or identifier match. COPE v1.2.5 was used to merge high-quality paired reads. Each unique nucleotide sequence was treated as a clonotype, and MiTCR v1.1 was used to align the clonotypes to the IMGT TRB V, D and J references. Only V-J combinations with frequency above 0.0001 were analysed, covering approximately 99% of repertoires. A TCR clonal expansion and chaos score per V-J combination was defined as the ratio of F50 clonal expansion to chaos observed in the TCRdist matrix. Welch's t-statistics and random forest were used to narrow the features down to approximately 13 V-J combinations, which were then fed into a naive Bayes classifier. The similarity between thyroid and blood repertoires was quantified using the Morisita-Horn index. TCRdb reran the public reads through fastp at Q25 and MiXCR, keeping productive beta chains. Entries that share a CDR3 protein sequence are merged under the most common genes and DNA. None of the V and J calls come from the authors' own analysis; TCRdb made them. The sample table lists about 740,000 distinct CDR3 sequences, roughly two fifths of them with a count of one. The ten largest clones take up about 40% of the sample.

The germline V gene (reference sequence) provides CDR1 DFQATT and CDR2 SNEGSKA. Relative to germline, V is 1 base shorter and J is 6 bases shorter, with 22 bases between their ends. The cysteine opens and the phenylalanine closes a CDR3 of 16 amino acids. The entry retains the CDR3 DNA only, 48 bases that are in frame from base 1. Ophthalmopathy patients were characterized by moderately to severely active disease, a Clinical Activity Score of at least 3, a NOSPECS grade of at least 4, and a disease duration under 3 months. Patients with other autoimmune diseases, uncontrolled infections, pregnancy or lactation were excluded. Clinical symptoms, serum thyroxine, TRAb, thyroid ultrasound and orbital computed tomography formed the basis of the diagnosis. Ficoll-Paque density gradient centrifugation was used to isolate PBMCs from approximately 10 ml of fresh peripheral blood. Trizol reagent was used to extract the total RNA, and its quality was then checked on an Agilent 2100 Bioanalyzer.

This TCR was sampled from an adult man with Graves' ophthalmopathy. The chain employs TRBV20-1 and TRBJ2-7; tentative D gene TRBD1, with 5 bases matching. Specimen: peripheral blood. The CDR3 amino acid sequence is: CSARASRTSWGLEQYF. The DNA sequence follows: TGCAGTGCTAGAGCCTCGCGGACATCTTGGGGCCTCGAGCAGTACTTC.